Here is one TCR beta chain with its context. The germline V gene encodes CDR1 ENHRY and CDR2 SYGVKD. This CDR3 has 12 residues. V lost 1 base to trimming and J lost 5 bases, with 3 bases between them. Clones were sequenced by immunoSEQ multiplex PCR, and TCRdb holds only the in-frame ones, with some missing. The sample shows approximately 34,000 clones, nearly 95% of them seen only once. These data are taken from a study of preoperative IRX-2 immunotherapy in early breast cancer. Treatment denoted: preoperative locoregional IRX-2 cytokine immunotherapy. Preoperative locoregional IRX-2 cytokine immunotherapy was tested in the phase Ib source study.

The rearrangement joins TRBV10-3 to TRBJ1-5; D remains ambiguous. The receptor's source is a human donor with breast cancer. Sample acquisition took place from a patient treated with IRX-2 immunotherapy. The CDR3 DNA follows: TGTGCCATCAGTGAGTTGGATCAGCCCCAGCATTTT. It translates to CAISELDQPQHF.